This is a list of T cell receptor beta chains from one sample in a study of blood T cell repertoires in COVID-19. Assay: immunoSEQ multiplex PCR; the TCRdb copy retains only in-frame clones and omits some. The sample lists about 100,000 clones, around 90% occurring once. Sample: peripheral blood. The origin of the receptors is a man in his fifties or sixties with active COVID-19. Both conserved end residues are part of each CDR3. A D gene is named only where the DNA matches it firmly. Clone size is stated in some rows and not others, as once, few, many or a class when expanded.

J: TRBJ2-3
length: 13
size: .
V: TRBV5-1
D: TRBD1
DNA: TGCGCCAGCAGCATACGGGTCGGGGACAGGGAGTATTTT
CDR3: CASSIRVGDREYF

J: TRBJ1-2
length: 14
size: .
V: TRBV5-1
D: .
DNA: TGCGCCAGCAGCCCCTCGGTCCGGGACTATGGCTACACCTTC
CDR3: CASSPSVRDYGYTF

J: TRBJ2-3
length: 16
size: .
V: TRBV2
D: .
DNA: TGTGCCAGCACCCCAAATAGAGTAGTGGGCACAGATACGCAGTATTTT
CDR3: CASTPNRVVGTDTQYF

J: TRBJ2-7
length: 13
size: .
V: TRBV4-3
D: .
DNA: TGCGCCAGCAGCCAAGATCGTTCCTACGAGCAGTACTTC
CDR3: CASSQDRSYEQYF

J: TRBJ1-1
length: 12
size: .
V: TRBV6-2/TRBV6-3
D: .
DNA: TGTGCCAGCAGTACGACAGACACTGAAGCTTTCTTT
CDR3: CASSTTDTEAFF

J: TRBJ1-4
length: 15
size: .
V: TRBV2
D: .
DNA: TGTGCCAGCAGTGATATTGCGACGAGGAAGGAAAAACTGTTTTTT
CDR3: CASSDIATRKEKLFF

J: TRBJ1-4
length: 11
size: .
V: TRBV19
D: .
DNA: TGTGCCAGTACAGGGTACGAAAAACTGTTTTTT
CDR3: CASTGYEKLFF

J: TRBJ1-2
length: 13
size: .
V: TRBV4-1
D: .
DNA: TGCGCCAGCAGCCAAGCAGTTGACTATGGCTACACCTTC
CDR3: CASSQAVDYGYTF

J: TRBJ2-7
length: 14
size: .
V: TRBV9
D: TRBD2
DNA: TGTGCCAGCAGCGTAGGCGGGAGGTCCTACGAGCAGTACTTC
CDR3: CASSVGGRSYEQYF

J: TRBJ2-5
length: 14
size: .
V: TRBV5-1
D: .
DNA: TGCGCCAGCAGCTCGGGTTCGAGTCGGGAGACCCAGTACTTC
CDR3: CASSSGSSRETQYF

J: TRBJ2-5
length: 13
size: once
V: TRBV13
D: .
DNA: TGTGCCAGCAGCTCCTGGACAGCGGAGACCCAGTACTTC
CDR3: CASSSWTAETQYF

J: TRBJ1-3
length: 16
size: .
V: TRBV19
D: .
DNA: TGTGCCAGTAGTGAGACTTCAGGGAATGCTGGAAACACCATATATTTT
CDR3: CASSETSGNAGNTIYF

J: TRBJ2-1
length: 15
size: few
V: TRBV5-4
D: .
DNA: TGTGCCAGCAGCTTCGGTCTGGCAGGGAGGAATGAGCAGTTCTTC
CDR3: CASSFGLAGRNEQFF

J: TRBJ1-2
length: 16
size: .
V: TRBV5-5
D: .
DNA: TGTGCCAGCAGCCCACAGACAGGAAAAGCTAACTATGGCTACACCTTC
CDR3: CASSPQTGKANYGYTF

J: TRBJ1-1
length: 14
size: few
V: TRBV30
D: .
DNA: TGTGCCTGGAGTGTGTATCCGGTAAACACTGAAGCTTTCTTT
CDR3: CAWSVYPVNTEAFF

J: TRBJ2-3
length: 16
size: .
V: TRBV29-1
D: TRBD2
DNA: TGCAGCGCCGGACTAGCGGGGGCAGGTAGCACAGATACGCAGTATTTT
CDR3: CSAGLAGAGSTDTQYF

J: TRBJ2-7
length: 12
size: .
V: TRBV5-6
D: .
DNA: TGTGCCAGCAGCCCTACCGGGGGACAGCAGTACTTC
CDR3: CASSPTGGQQYF

J: TRBJ2-5
length: 15
size: .
V: TRBV5-1
D: .
DNA: TGCGCCAGCAGTTGGTCCGGGGGGCCGGAGGAGACCCAGTACTTC
CDR3: CASSWSGGPEETQYF

J: TRBJ2-7
length: 14
size: .
V: TRBV7-8
D: .
DNA: TGTGCCAGCAGCTTAGGATCAGGGAAGAACGAGCAGTACTTC
CDR3: CASSLGSGKNEQYF

J: TRBJ2-7
length: 16
size: .
V: TRBV3-1/TRBV3-2
D: TRBD2
DNA: TGTGCCAGCAGCCAAGATGTGGGACTAGCGGGACACGAGCAGTACTTC
CDR3: CASSQDVGLAGHEQYF

J: TRBJ2-3
length: 12
size: .
V: TRBV9
D: .
DNA: TGTGCCTCCGCAGGGGGCACAGATACGCAGTATTTT
CDR3: CASAGGTDTQYF

J: TRBJ2-7
length: 15
size: .
V: TRBV5-1
D: TRBD1
DNA: TGCGCCAGCAGCTTAACCGGGACAGGGGCGGTCGAGCAGTACTTC
CDR3: CASSLTGTGAVEQYF

J: TRBJ2-5
length: 11
size: .
V: TRBV2
D: .
DNA: TGTGCCAGCAGTACACAAGAGACCCAGTACTTC
CDR3: CASSTQETQYF

J: TRBJ1-5
length: 12
size: .
V: TRBV18
D: .
DNA: TGTGCCAGCTCACCAGACGGTCGGGCCCAGCATTTT
CDR3: CASSPDGRAQHF

J: TRBJ2-1
length: 14
size: few
V: TRBV5-1
D: TRBD1
DNA: TGCGCCAGTACCCGGGACAGGTCTAACAATGAGCAGTTCTTC
CDR3: CASTRDRSNNEQFF

J: TRBJ1-1
length: 15
size: .
V: TRBV9
D: .
DNA: TGTGCCAGCAGCCCCGCGGGCGGATCGAACACTGAAGCTTTCTTT
CDR3: CASSPAGGSNTEAFF

J: TRBJ1-5
length: 15
size: .
V: TRBV7-2
D: TRBD1
DNA: TGTGCCAGCAGCTTAGAAAGGGGGCTAGGGCAGCCCCAGCATTTT
CDR3: CASSLERGLGQPQHF

J: TRBJ2-3
length: 16
size: .
V: TRBV6-6
D: TRBD2
DNA: TGTGCCAGCAGTTCCGGACTAGCGGGGGGGGCAGATACGCAGTATTTT
CDR3: CASSSGLAGGADTQYF

J: TRBJ2-7
length: 15
size: .
V: TRBV2
D: TRBD2
DNA: TGTGCCAGCAGTCAAACCGGGACTAGCTTCTACGAGCAGTACTTC
CDR3: CASSQTGTSFYEQYF

J: TRBJ1-1
length: 14
size: .
V: TRBV18
D: .
DNA: TGTGCCAGCTCACCACCGCCATCGGGAGCTGAAGCTTTCTTT
CDR3: CASSPPPSGAEAFF

J: TRBJ2-7
length: 17
size: .
V: TRBV11-2
D: TRBD2
DNA: TGTGCCAGCAGGCAAGGACTAGCGGGGGGAATTGGCTACGAGCAGTACTTC
CDR3: CASRQGLAGGIGYEQYF

J: TRBJ1-5
length: 15
size: few
V: TRBV19
D: .
DNA: TGTGCCAGTAGTCCGCTACAGGGCAACAATCAGCCCCAGCATTTT
CDR3: CASSPLQGNNQPQHF

J: TRBJ1-1
length: 16
size: .
V: TRBV15
D: TRBD1
DNA: TGTGCCACCAGCGAACCGGGACAGGGAGAAGCCACTGAAGCTTTCTTT
CDR3: CATSEPGQGEATEAFF

J: TRBJ2-2
length: 15
size: .
V: TRBV7-8
D: TRBD1
DNA: TGTGCCAGCAGCTCCGGGACAGTCAACACCGGGGAGCTGTTTTTT
CDR3: CASSSGTVNTGELFF

J: TRBJ2-2
length: 12
size: .
V: TRBV28
D: .
DNA: TGTGCCAGCAGCCCGGTTGCAGGGGAGCTGTTTTTT
CDR3: CASSPVAGELFF

J: TRBJ1-3
length: 16
size: .
V: TRBV9
D: .
DNA: TGTGCCAGCAGCCCACAACAGGGAAACTCTGGAAACACCATATATTTT
CDR3: CASSPQQGNSGNTIYF

J: TRBJ2-1
length: 16
size: .
V: TRBV18
D: TRBD2
DNA: TGTGCCAGCTCACTTAGCGGGGGCCCGTTTTACAATGAGCAGTTCTTC
CDR3: CASSLSGGPFYNEQFF

J: TRBJ2-7
length: 16
size: .
V: TRBV6-2/TRBV6-3
D: TRBD1
DNA: TGTGCCAGCAGTCTCCCCCGGGGACAGGGGAACTACGAGCAGTACTTC
CDR3: CASSLPRGQGNYEQYF

J: TRBJ2-2
length: 14
size: .
V: TRBV7-2
D: .
DNA: TGTGCCAGCAGTTCCGCCCCAGGATCCTTGGAGCTGTTTTTT
CDR3: CASSSAPGSLELFF